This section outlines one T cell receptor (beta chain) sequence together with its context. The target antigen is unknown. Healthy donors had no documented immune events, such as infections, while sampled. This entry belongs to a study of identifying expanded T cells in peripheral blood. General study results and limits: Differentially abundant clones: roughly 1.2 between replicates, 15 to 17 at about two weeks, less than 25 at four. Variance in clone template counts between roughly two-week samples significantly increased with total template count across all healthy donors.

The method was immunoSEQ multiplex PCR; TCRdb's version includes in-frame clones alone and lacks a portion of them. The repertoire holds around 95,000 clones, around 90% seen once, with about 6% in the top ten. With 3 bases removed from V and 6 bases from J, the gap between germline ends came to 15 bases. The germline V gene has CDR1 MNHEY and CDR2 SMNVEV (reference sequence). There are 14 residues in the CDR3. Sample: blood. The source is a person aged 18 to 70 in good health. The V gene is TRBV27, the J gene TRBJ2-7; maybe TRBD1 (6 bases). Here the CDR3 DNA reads TGTGCCAGCAGTTTGGGGCAGGGGACGGGCGAGCAGTACTTC. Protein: CASSLGQGTGEQYF.